The TCR beta chain described here comes from a study of cytomegalovirus exposure and HLA in healthy donors. Whole-study findings and limits: Cytomegalovirus association was assigned to about 150 TCR beta chains. Later analysis suggested links between common viral pathogens and several top significant clusters. Within an earlier analysis, most TCR beta V segments proved productive either about 90% or about 30% of the time.

Remarks on this clone: Its antigen is currently unknown.

This CDR3 has 14 amino acids. Germline-derived CDR1 and CDR2 are MNHEY and SMNVEV (reference sequence). J was trimmed by 5 bases and V by 3 bases; bases with no gene match: 6. PCR primers comprised 60 Vbeta and 13 Jbeta primers. Generated by immunoSEQ multiplex PCR, the TCRdb table keeps only in-frame clones and is missing some. The data show about 77,000 clones, about 71% seen once. This receptor was taken from a woman aged 35 to 49 in good health and CMV-seronegative. V gene TRBV27 combines with J gene TRBJ1-1; 7 bases line up with TRBD1. Sequenced input: PBMCs. The CDR3 DNA sequence: TGTGCCAGCAGTTTCAGGGGGGCCCGAACTGAAGCTTTCTTT. Amino acid sequence: CASSFRGARTEAFF.